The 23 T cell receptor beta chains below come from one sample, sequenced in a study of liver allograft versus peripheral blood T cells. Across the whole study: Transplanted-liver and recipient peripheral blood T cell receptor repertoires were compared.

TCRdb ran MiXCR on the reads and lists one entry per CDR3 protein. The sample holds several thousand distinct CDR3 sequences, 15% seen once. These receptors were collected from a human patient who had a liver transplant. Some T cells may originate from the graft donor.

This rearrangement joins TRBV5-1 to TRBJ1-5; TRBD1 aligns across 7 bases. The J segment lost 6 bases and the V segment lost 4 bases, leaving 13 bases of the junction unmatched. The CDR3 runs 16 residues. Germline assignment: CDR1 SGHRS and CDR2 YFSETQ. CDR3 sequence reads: CASSLTGDPSSQPQHF. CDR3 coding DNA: TGCGCCAGCAGCCTTACAGGGGACCCTTCTAGTCAGCCCCAGCATTTT.

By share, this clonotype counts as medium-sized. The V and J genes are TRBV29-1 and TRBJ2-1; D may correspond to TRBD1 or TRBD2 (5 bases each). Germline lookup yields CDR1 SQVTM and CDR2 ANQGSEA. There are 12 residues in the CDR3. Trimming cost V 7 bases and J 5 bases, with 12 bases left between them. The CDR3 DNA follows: TGCAGCGCCTCCGGGACCCACAATGAGCAGTTCTTC. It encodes CSASGTHNEQFF.

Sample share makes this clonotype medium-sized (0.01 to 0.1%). CDR3 residues: CSYCNTGELFF. DNA of the CDR3: TGCAGCTACTGCAACACCGGGGAGCTGTTTTTT. The V gene is TRBV29-1, the J gene TRBJ2-2, with D unresolved. This CDR3 contains 11 residues. Looked up from germline, CDR1 is SQVTM and CDR2 is ANQGSEA. The V end lost 8 bases, the J end lost 2 bases, and 6 bases lay between the germline ends.

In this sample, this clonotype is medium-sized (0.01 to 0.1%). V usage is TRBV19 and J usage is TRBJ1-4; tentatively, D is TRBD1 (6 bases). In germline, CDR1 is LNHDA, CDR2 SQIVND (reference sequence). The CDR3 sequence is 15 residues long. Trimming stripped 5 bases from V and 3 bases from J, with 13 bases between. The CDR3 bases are TGTGCCAGTAGTTCACGGGACACAGCTAATGAAAAACTGTTTTTT. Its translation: CASSSRDTANEKLFF.

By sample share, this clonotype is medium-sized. The CDR3 sequence: CSVSQGTNSGNTIYF. The CDR3 nucleotides are TGCAGCGTTTCACAGGGGACAAACTCTGGAAACACCATATATTTT. The rearrangement uses TRBV29-1 and TRBJ1-3; 7 bases match TRBD1. Germline values: CDR1 SQVTM, CDR2 ANQGSEA. V dropped 5 bases and J dropped 0; count of bases not matched to a gene: 7. The CDR3 sequence is 15 residues long.

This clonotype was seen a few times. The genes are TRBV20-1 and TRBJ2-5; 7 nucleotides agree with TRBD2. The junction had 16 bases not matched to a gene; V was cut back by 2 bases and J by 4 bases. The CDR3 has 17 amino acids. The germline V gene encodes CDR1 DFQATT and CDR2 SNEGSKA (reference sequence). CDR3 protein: CSARIFRDYASRETQYF. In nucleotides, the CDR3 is TGCAGTGCTAGAATATTCCGGGACTATGCATCAAGAGAGACCCAGTACTTC.

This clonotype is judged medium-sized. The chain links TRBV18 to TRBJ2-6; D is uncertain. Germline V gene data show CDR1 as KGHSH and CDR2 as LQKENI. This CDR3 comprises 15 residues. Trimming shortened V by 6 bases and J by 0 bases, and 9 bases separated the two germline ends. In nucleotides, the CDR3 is TGTGCCAGCTCCCCGAGTTCCTCTGGGGCCAACGTCCTGACTTTC. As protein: CASSPSSSGANVLTF.

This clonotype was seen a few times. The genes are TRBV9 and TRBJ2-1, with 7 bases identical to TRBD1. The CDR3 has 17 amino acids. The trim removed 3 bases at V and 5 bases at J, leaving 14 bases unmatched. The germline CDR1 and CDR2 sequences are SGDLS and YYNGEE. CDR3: CASSAGPPGQSDNEQFF. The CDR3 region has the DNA TGTGCCAGCAGCGCAGGTCCCCCGGGACAGAGTGACAATGAGCAGTTCTTC.

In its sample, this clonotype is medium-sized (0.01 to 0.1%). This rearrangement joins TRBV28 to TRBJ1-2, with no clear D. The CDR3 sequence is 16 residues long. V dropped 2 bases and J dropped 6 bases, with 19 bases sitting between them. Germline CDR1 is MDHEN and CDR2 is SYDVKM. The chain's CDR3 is CASSLVTSRSGDGYTF. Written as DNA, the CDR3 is TGTGCCAGCAGTTTAGTCACATCCCGATCTGGCGATGGCTACACCTTC.

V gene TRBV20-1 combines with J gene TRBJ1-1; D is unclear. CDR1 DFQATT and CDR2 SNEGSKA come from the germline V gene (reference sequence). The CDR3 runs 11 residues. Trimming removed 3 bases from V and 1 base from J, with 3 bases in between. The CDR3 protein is CSARANTEAFF. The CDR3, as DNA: TGCAGTGCTAGGGCGAACACTGAAGCTTTCTTT.

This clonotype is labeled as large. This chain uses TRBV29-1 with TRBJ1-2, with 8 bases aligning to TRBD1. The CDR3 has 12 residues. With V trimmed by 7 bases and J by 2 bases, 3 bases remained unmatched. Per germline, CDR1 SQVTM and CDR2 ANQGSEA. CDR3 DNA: TGCAGCGCTGGGACAGGAAACTATGGCTACACCTTC. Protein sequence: CSAGTGNYGYTF. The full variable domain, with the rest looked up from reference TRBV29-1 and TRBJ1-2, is SAVISQKPSRDICQRGTSLTIQCQVDSQVTMMFWYRQQPGQSLTLIATANQGSEATYESGFVIDKFPISRPNLTFSTLTVSNMSPEDSSIYLCSAGTGNYGYTFGSGTRLTVV.

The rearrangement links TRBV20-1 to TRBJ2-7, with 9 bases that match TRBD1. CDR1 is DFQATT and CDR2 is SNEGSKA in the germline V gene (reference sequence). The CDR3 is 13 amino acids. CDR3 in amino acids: CSGTGLSSYEQYF. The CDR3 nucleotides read TGCAGCGGGACAGGGTTGAGCTCCTACGAGCAGTACTTC.

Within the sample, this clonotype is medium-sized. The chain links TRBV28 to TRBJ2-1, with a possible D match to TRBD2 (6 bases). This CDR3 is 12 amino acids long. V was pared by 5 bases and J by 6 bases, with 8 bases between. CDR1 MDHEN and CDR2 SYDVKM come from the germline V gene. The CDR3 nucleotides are TGTGCCAGCAGTGGGGACTCCAATGAGCAGTTCTTC. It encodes CASSGDSNEQFF.

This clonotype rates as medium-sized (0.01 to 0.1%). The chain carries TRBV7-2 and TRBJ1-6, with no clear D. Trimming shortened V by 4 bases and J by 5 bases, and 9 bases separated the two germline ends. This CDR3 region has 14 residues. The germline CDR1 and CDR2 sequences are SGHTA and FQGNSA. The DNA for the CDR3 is TGTGCCAGCAGCTACGGGCCGCATAATTCACCCCTCCACTTT. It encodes CASSYGPHNSPLHF.

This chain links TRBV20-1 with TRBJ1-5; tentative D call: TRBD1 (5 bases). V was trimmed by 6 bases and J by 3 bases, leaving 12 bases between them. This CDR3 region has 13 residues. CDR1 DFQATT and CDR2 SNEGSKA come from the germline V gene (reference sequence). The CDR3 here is CSARDAFNQPQHF. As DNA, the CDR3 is TGCAGTGCCCGGGACGCCTTCAATCAGCCCCAGCATTTT.

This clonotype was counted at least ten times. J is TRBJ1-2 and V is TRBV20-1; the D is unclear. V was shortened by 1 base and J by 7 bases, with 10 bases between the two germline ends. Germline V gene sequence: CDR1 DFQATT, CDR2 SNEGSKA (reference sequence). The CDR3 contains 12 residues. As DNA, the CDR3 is TGCAGTGCTAGAGGAGGGCTGGGTGGCTACACCTTC. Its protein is CSARGGLGGYTF.

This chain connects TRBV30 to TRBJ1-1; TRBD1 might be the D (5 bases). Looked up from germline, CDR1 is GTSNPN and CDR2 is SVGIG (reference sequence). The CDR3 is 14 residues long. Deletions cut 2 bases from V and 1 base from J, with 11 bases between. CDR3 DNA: TGTGCCTGGAGTAAAGGGGTGGCGAACACTGAAGCTTTCTTT. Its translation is CAWSKGVANTEAFF.

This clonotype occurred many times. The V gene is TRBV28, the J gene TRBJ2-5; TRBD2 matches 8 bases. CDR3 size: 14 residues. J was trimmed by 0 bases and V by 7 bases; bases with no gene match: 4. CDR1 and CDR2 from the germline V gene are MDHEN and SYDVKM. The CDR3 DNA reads TGTGCCAGCATCCCGGGGGGGTACCAAGAGACCCAGTACTTC. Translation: CASIPGGYQETQYF.

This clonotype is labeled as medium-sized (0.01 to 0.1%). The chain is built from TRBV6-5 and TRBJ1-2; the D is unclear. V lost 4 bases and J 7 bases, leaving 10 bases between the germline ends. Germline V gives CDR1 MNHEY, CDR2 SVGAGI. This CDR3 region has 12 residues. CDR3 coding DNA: TGTGCCAGCAGTTCCGGGCTGACTGGCTACACCTTC. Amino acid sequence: CASSSGLTGYTF.

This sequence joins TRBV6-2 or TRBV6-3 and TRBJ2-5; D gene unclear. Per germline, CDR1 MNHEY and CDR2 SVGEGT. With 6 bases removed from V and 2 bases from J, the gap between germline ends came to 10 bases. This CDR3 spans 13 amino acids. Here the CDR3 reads CASRVWRQETQYF. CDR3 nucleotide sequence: TGTGCCAGCAGGGTCTGGCGACAAGAGACCCAGTACTTC.

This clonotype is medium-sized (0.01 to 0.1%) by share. Written as DNA, the CDR3 is TGCAGCGTCTACTTACAGGATTATGGCTACACCTTC. It translates to CSVYLQDYGYTF. The chain has TRBV29-1 and TRBJ1-2, with D possibly being TRBD1 (5 bases). CDR1 SQVTM and CDR2 ANQGSEA come from the germline V gene. V was shortened by 6 bases and J by 5 bases, with 13 bases between the two germline ends. There are 12 residues in the CDR3.

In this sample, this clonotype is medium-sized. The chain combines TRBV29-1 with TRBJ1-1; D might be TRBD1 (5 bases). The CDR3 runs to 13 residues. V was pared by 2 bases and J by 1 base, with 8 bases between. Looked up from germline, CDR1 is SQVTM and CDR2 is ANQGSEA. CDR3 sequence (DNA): TGCAGCGTTGAAAGACAGCGGAACACTGAAGCTTTCTTT. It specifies CSVERQRNTEAFF.

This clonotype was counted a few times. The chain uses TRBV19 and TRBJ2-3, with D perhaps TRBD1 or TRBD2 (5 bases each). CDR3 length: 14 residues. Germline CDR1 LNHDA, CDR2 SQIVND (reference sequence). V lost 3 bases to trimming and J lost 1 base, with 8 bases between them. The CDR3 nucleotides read TGTGCCAGTAGTATCGGGGCTGGCACAGATACGCAGTATTTT. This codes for CASSIGAGTDTQYF. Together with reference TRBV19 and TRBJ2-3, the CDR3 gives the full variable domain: DGGITQSPKYLFRKEGQNVTLSCEQNLNHDAMYWYRQDPGQGLRLIYYSQIVNDFQKGDIAEGYSVSREKKESFPLTVTSAQKNPTAFYLCASSIGAGTDTQYFGPGTRLTVL.